This T cell receptor beta chain was observed in a study of cytotoxic CD8 clonotypes in ibrutinib-treated CLL. About the research overall: Among the patients, 11 presented as relapsed/refractory and fewer than 16 as treatment-naive; around 17 showed unmutated IGHV.

The data were produced by immunoSEQ multiplex PCR, yet TCRdb's version contains in-frame clones alone and is incomplete. This sample carries about 150,000 clones, roughly 76% of them seen once, and the ten largest clones take just over 5%. The CDR3 is 15 amino acids. V was trimmed by 2 bases and J by 4 bases, leaving 13 bases between them. The germline V gene has CDR1 SEHNR and CDR2 FQNEAQ (reference sequence). The genes are TRBV7-9 and TRBJ2-3; a possible D gene is TRBD2 (5 bases). Sequencing was performed on PBMCs, taken after 24 months of ibrutinib treatment. This clonotype was obtained from a human donor with chronic lymphocytic leukemia. In nucleotides, the CDR3 is TGTGCCAGCAGCTTATGGGCGGGTCAGGCAGATACGCAGTATTTT. Encoded protein: CASSLWAGQADTQYF.